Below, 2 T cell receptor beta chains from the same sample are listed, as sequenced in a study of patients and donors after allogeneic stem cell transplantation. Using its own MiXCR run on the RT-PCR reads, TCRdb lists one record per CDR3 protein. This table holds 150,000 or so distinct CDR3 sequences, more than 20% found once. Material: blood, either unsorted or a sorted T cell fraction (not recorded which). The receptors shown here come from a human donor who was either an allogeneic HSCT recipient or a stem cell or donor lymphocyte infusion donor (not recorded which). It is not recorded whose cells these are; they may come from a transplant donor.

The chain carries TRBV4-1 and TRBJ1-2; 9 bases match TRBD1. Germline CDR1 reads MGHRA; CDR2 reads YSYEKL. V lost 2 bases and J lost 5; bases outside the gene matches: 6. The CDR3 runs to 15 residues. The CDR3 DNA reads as TGCGCCAGCAGCCAATGGACAGGGGTGGTTTATGGCTACACCTTC. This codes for CASSQWTGVVYGYTF.

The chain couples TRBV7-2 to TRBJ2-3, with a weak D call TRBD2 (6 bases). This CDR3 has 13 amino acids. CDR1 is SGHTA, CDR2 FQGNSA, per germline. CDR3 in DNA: TGTGCGGCCGGGACTCGGTTAACAGATACGCAGTATTTT. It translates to CAAGTRLTDTQYF.